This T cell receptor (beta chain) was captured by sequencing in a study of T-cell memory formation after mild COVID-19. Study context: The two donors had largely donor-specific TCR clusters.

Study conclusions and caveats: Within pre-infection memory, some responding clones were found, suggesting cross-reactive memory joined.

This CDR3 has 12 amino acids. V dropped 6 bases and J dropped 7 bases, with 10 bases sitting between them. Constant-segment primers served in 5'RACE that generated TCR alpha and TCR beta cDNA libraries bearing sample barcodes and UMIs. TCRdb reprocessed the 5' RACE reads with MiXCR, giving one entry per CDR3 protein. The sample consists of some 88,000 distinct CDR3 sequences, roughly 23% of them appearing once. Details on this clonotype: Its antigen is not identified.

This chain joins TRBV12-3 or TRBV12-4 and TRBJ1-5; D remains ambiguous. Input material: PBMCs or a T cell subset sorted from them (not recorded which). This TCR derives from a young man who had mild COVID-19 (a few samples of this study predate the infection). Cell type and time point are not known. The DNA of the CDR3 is TGTGCCAGCAGCCAACCCGGACAGCCCCAGCATTTT. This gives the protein CASSQPGQPQHF.